What follows are 13 T cell receptor beta chains derived from one specimen sequenced in a study of blood T cell repertoires in COVID-19. Profiling relied on immunoSEQ multiplex PCR, and the TCRdb table lists in-frame clones only, not all of them. The sample records some 200,000 clones, around 79% being singletons. The material sequenced was peripheral blood. The source of these receptors is a woman aged 70-85 years with acute or convalescent COVID-19.

This clone showed up just once. V gene TRBV6-6 combines with J gene TRBJ2-3; 7 bases agree with TRBD2. CDR1 is MNHNY, CDR2 SVGAGI, per germline (reference sequence). This CDR3 region has 15 residues. The ends lost 0 bases at V and 6 bases at J; junction bases unmatched: 6. The DNA for the CDR3 is TGTGCCAGCAGTTACTCGAAGGGTAGCGGGGATACGCAGTATTTT. Protein product: CASSYSKGSGDTQYF.

This clone was seen only a few times. The identical CDR3 is also encoded by other nucleotide sequences in the sample. This chain connects TRBV5-1 to TRBJ1-2, with TRBD1 matching over 7 bases. Losses at the gene ends were 0 bases for V and 8 bases for J; bases not matched to a gene: 4. The CDR3 spans 13 residues. Per the germline V gene, CDR1 is SGHRS and CDR2 is YFSETQ. CDR3 amino acids: CASSLAGGYGYTF. CDR3 coding DNA: TGCGCCAGCAGCTTGGCAGGGGGATACGGCTACACCTTC.

J is TRBJ2-5 and V is TRBV6-2 or TRBV6-3, with 9 positions matching TRBD1. The germline V gene encodes CDR1 MNHEY and CDR2 SVGEGT. The CDR3 length is 17 residues. J lost 2 bases, V lost 6 bases, and 13 bases had no gene match. The CDR3 DNA follows: TGTGCCAGCAGCCGGATTCAAGGGACAGGGCGACAAGAGACCCAGTACTTC. Its translation is CASSRIQGTGRQETQYF.

The V call is TRBV5-1, the J call TRBJ1-6, with D hard to call. CDR3 size: 14 residues. The V end was cut by 0 bases, the J end by 5 bases, with 6 bases between. Germline V lookup: CDR1 SGHRS, CDR2 YFSETQ. CDR3 bases: TGCGCCAGCAGCTTGGGGGGAGATAATTCACCCCTCCACTTT. Its translation is CASSLGGDNSPLHF.

The rearrangement joins TRBV9 to TRBJ2-7, with 10 bases aligning to TRBD2. The junction had 8 bases not matched to a gene; V was cut back by 4 bases and J by 4 bases. Looked up from germline, CDR1 is SGDLS and CDR2 is YYNGEE. CDR3 size: 15 residues. The CDR3 nucleotides are TGTGCCAGCAGCTCCAGGCTAGCGGGGGAGTACGAGCAGTACTTC. Translation: CASSSRLAGEYEQYF.

This clone was counted a few times. V gene TRBV21-1 combines with J gene TRBJ2-5; the table's D call, TRBD2, has no DNA check behind it. TRBV21-1 is a known pseudogene. The CDR3 totals 17 residues. CDR3 loop: CASSSLDFFGYKETQYF. CDR3 in DNA: TGTGCCAGCAGCTCACTGGACTTTTTCGGCTATAAAGAGACCCAGTACTTC.

V usage is TRBV14 and J usage is TRBJ1-2, with D maybe TRBD1 (6 bases). This CDR3 comprises 13 residues. The ends were cut back, 4 bases at V and 8 bases at J, with 14 bases in the middle. CDR1 SGHDN and CDR2 FVKESK come from the germline V gene. The chain's CDR3 is CASSPATGPGYTF. The DNA of the CDR3 is TGTGCCAGCAGCCCTGCTACAGGGCCCGGCTACACCTTC.

The chain joins TRBV18 to TRBJ2-7; 8 nucleotides line up with TRBD1. The J segment lost 4 bases and the V segment lost 2 bases, leaving 7 bases of the junction unmatched. The CDR3 totals 15 residues. CDR1 is KGHSH and CDR2 is LQKENI in the germline V gene. This CDR3 is CASSPVTGGKYEQYF. As DNA, the CDR3 is TGTGCCAGCTCACCAGTAACAGGGGGAAAGTACGAGCAGTACTTC. The entire variable domain, with the rest obtained from reference TRBV18 and TRBJ2-7, is as follows: NAGVMQNPRHLVRRRGQEARLRCSPMKGHSHVYWYRQLPEEGLKFMVYLQKENIIDESGMPKERFSAEFPKEGPSILRIQQVVRGDSAAYFCASSPVTGGKYEQYFGPGTRLTVT.

About this clone: The identical CDR3 is also encoded by other nucleotide sequences in the sample. The chain joins TRBV7-2 to TRBJ2-3, with a tentative D call TRBD1 (5 bases). V lost 3 bases and J lost 0, with 7 bases in between. Looked up from germline, CDR1 is SGHTA and CDR2 is FQGNSA. The CDR3 consists of 14 residues. This CDR3 is CASSLTASTDTQYF. CDR3 DNA: TGTGCCAGCAGCTTGACAGCTAGCACAGATACGCAGTATTTT.

The chain carries TRBV5-4 and TRBJ2-2; 12 nucleotides match TRBD2. J lost 7 bases, V lost 4 bases, and 8 bases had no gene match. The CDR3 spans 16 residues. The germline gives CDR1 SGHNT, CDR2 YYREEE (reference sequence). CDR3 nucleotide sequence: TGTGCCAGCAGCGATAAGACTAGCGGGAGTATCGGGGAGCTGTTTTTT. Encoded protein: CASSDKTSGSIGELFF.

The chain has TRBV28 and TRBJ2-1, with 9 bases identical to TRBD2. Germline V lookup: CDR1 MDHEN, CDR2 SYDVKM. This CDR3 spans 16 amino acids. The V and J ends lost 1 base and 2 bases, in that order; junction bases with no gene match: 3. The DNA for the CDR3 is TGTGCCAGCAGTTTATTTGCTAGCGGGACCTACAATGAGCAGTTCTTC. Amino acid sequence: CASSLFASGTYNEQFF.

V and J are TRBV4-2 and TRBJ2-6, with 7 nucleotides matching TRBD1. Germline V CDR1 and CDR2: LGHNA, YNFKEQ. Germline trimming cut 0 bases from V and 0 bases from J; bases unmatched to any gene: 8. This CDR3 comprises 19 residues. This chain's CDR3 is CASSQEGGQTHSGANVLTF. The CDR3 DNA reads as TGTGCCAGCAGCCAAGAAGGGGGACAGACCCACTCTGGGGCCAACGTCCTGACTTTC.

The rearrangement links TRBV12-3 or TRBV12-4 to TRBJ1-3, with TRBD1 as a possible D gene (5 bases). The ends were cut back, 4 bases at V and 8 bases at J, with 9 bases in the middle. The CDR3 has 12 amino acids. CDR3 coding DNA: TGTGCCAGCAGTTACGACAGCCACACCATATATTTT. Its protein is CASSYDSHTIYF.